This entry lists 16 T cell receptor beta chains sequenced from one sample in a study of Graves' ophthalmopathy and Graves' hyperthyroidism. Amplifying from RNA transcripts, the study obtained TCR beta CDR3 regions. HTBI-primed first-round RT-PCR preceded second-round multiplex PCR. One entry per CDR3 protein results from TCRdb running MiXCR on the multiplex PCR reads. Seen here are about 600,000 distinct CDR3 sequences, under 40% observed once, and the top ten hold around 4%. The sequencing input was peripheral blood or thyroid tissue (not recorded which). The receptors stem from an adult man with Graves' hyperthyroidism.

On this clonotype itself: The junction shows a germline mismatch at one end, possibly a read error. This chain joins TRBV28 and TRBJ2-7; 8 bases match TRBD1. CDR1 is MDHEN and CDR2 is SYDVKM in the germline V gene. The CDR3 covers 15 residues. The CDR3 reads CASSWDRRRVYEQCF. CDR3 DNA: TGTGCCAGCAGCTGGGACAGGAGACGAGTCTACGAGCAGTGCTTC.

This clonotype was recorded once. This chain connects TRBV9 to TRBJ2-5; 7 nucleotides align to TRBD2. Germline V lookup: CDR1 SGDLS, CDR2 YYNGEE. V lost 4 bases to trimming and J lost 8 bases; unmatched junction nucleotides: 5. The CDR3 consists of 12 residues. The DNA of the CDR3 is TGTGCCAGCAGCCTTGGGACTAACACCCAGTACTTC. Its translation is CASSLGTNTQYF.

This chain joins TRBV9 and TRBJ2-3; 9 nucleotides align to TRBD2. Germline CDR1 reads SGDLS; CDR2 reads YYNGEE. The length of the CDR3 is 17 residues. V dropped 4 bases and J dropped 0; count of bases not matched to a gene: 9. The CDR3 reads CASSPHLAGGSTDTQYF. The CDR3 DNA reads TGTGCCAGCAGCCCGCACCTGGCGGGAGGGAGCACAGATACGCAGTATTTT. The whole variable domain, filled in from reference TRBV9 and TRBJ2-3, reads DSGVTQTPKHLITATGQRVTLRCSPRSGDLSVYWYQQSLDQGLQFLIQYYNGEERAKGNILERFSAQQFPDLHSELNLSSLELGDSALYFCASSPHLAGGSTDTQYFGPGTRLTVL.

This clonotype was detected many times. This sequence joins TRBV6-1 and TRBJ1-1; no reliable D call. Trimming shortened V by 3 bases and J by 2 bases, and 13 bases separated the two germline ends. The CDR3 runs 15 residues. CDR1 MNHNS and CDR2 SASEGT come from the germline V gene. Here the CDR3 DNA reads TGTGCCAGCAGTGAGGAGCAGGAGGCTAACACTGAAGCTTTCTTT. It specifies CASSEEQEANTEAFF.

This chain uses TRBV25-1 with TRBJ2-5; 9 bases are shared with TRBD2. Germline CDR1 reads MGHDK; CDR2 reads SYGVNS. The V gene end was trimmed by 4 bases and the J gene end by 4 bases; junction bases not matched to a gene: 7. The CDR3 spans 15 residues. This CDR3 is CASSASGALPETQYF. As DNA, the CDR3 is TGTGCCAGCAGTGCTAGCGGGGCACTCCCAGAGACCCAGTACTTC. The variable domain in full, completed from reference TRBV25-1 and TRBJ2-5, reads EADIYQTPRYLVIGTGKKITLECSQTMGHDKMYWYQQDPGMELHLIHYSYGVNSTEKGDLSSESTVSRIRTEHFPLTLESARPSHTSQYLCASSASGALPETQYFGPGTRLLVL.

For the CDR3, the DNA is TGTGCCAGCAGCTTAGTGACAGTGTACCAAGAGACCCAGTACTTC. As protein: CASSLVTVYQETQYF. The rearrangement links TRBV7-2 to TRBJ2-5; D perhaps matches TRBD1 (5 bases). The germline gives CDR1 SGHTA, CDR2 FQGNSA. This CDR3 is 15 amino acids long. V was clipped by 1 base and J by 0 bases, with 9 bases between them.

This clonotype was picked up many times. This chain connects TRBV6-5 to TRBJ1-5; no definite D call. Germline V gene lookup returns CDR1 MNHEY and CDR2 SVGAGI. The CDR3 loop spans 13 amino acids. The germline V and J ends were trimmed by 0 bases and 1 base, with 1 base remaining between them. The CDR3 reads CASSYSSNQPQHF. CDR3 in DNA: TGTGCCAGCAGTTACTCGAGCAATCAGCCCCAGCATTTT.

This clonotype showed up many times. The chain has TRBV7-2 and TRBJ1-3; D gene ambiguous. Trimming stripped 7 bases from V and 2 bases from J, with 12 bases between. This CDR3 is built from 14 residues. The germline gives CDR1 SGHTA, CDR2 FQGNSA. The CDR3 protein is CASTYDGTGNTIYF. The CDR3 nucleotides read TGTGCCAGCACCTATGACGGGACTGGAAACACCATATATTTT.

This clonotype was counted between two and nine times. The chain links TRBV20-1 to TRBJ1-1; D remains unclear. V gave up 0 bases and J gave up 4 bases, with 15 bases separating them. There are 15 residues in the CDR3. Germline V gives CDR1 DFQATT, CDR2 SNEGSKA (reference sequence). The CDR3: CSARDALLGGTEAFF. The CDR3 coding sequence is TGCAGTGCTAGAGACGCCCTCCTGGGAGGCACTGAAGCTTTCTTT.

Many counts were recorded for this clonotype. The rearrangement joins TRBV6-5 to TRBJ1-5; the D is unclear. Between the trimmed V and J ends, which lost 5 bases and 0 bases, there was a span of 8 bases. Germline CDR1 is MNHEY and CDR2 is SVGAGI. The CDR3 runs to 14 residues. CDR3 region: CASSRRDSNQPQHF. CDR3 nucleotides: TGTGCCAGCAGTCGGAGGGATAGCAATCAGCCCCAGCATTTT.

This clonotype showed up many times. This chain joins TRBV7-9 and TRBJ1-6, with a possible D match to TRBD1 (5 bases). Trimming stripped 1 base from V and 10 bases from J, with 8 bases between. The CDR3 extends over 13 amino acids. Per germline, CDR1 SEHNR and CDR2 FQNEAQ (reference sequence). This CDR3 reads CASSLDGASPLHF. For the CDR3, the DNA is TGTGCCAGCAGCTTAGACGGGGCCTCACCCCTCCACTTT.

In this sample, this clonotype turned up many times. This chain connects TRBV5-1 to TRBJ2-7, with 7 nucleotides matching TRBD1. The CDR3 is 15 amino acids. The J segment lost 4 bases and the V segment lost 0 bases, leaving 7 bases of the junction unmatched. Germline lookup yields CDR1 SGHRS and CDR2 YFSETQ. This chain's CDR3 is CASSLGDSLLYEQYF. Here the CDR3 DNA reads TGCGCCAGCAGCTTGGGGGACAGTCTCCTTTACGAGCAGTACTTC.

To note about this clonotype: The CDR3 does not close with the conserved phenylalanine or tryptophan, likely indicating a read error. This chain links TRBV10-2 with TRBJ1-3; D remains ambiguous. Germline V CDR1 and CDR2: WSHSY, SAAADI. The CDR3 is 16 residues long. CDR3: CASSASAVGSGNTIYS. CDR3 DNA sequence: TGTGCCAGCAGTGCTAGCGCGGTCGGCTCTGGAAACACCATATATTCT.

V usage is TRBV7-9 and J usage is TRBJ2-2, with 14 bases identical to TRBD2. CDR1 is SEHNR, CDR2 FQNEAQ, per germline (reference sequence). The CDR3 totals 15 residues. With V trimmed by 5 bases and J by 6 bases, 2 bases remained unmatched. The CDR3 region is CASSGLAGGSGELFF. In nucleotides, the CDR3 is TGTGCCAGCAGCGGACTAGCGGGAGGATCCGGGGAGCTGTTTTTT.

This clonotype was counted at least ten times. The rearrangement uses TRBV20-1 and TRBJ1-1; no clear D gene. The germline CDR1 and CDR2 sequences are DFQATT and SNEGSKA (reference sequence). Trimming left V 0 bases short and J 4 bases short, with 12 bases between. The CDR3 length is 14 residues. The DNA for the CDR3 is TGCAGTGCTAGAGATTTTTCCGGGAGCACTGAAGCTTTCTTT. It is translated as CSARDFSGSTEAFF.

This clonotype has ten or more counts. This chain uses TRBV7-9 with TRBJ1-1; 8 positions agree with TRBD1. This CDR3 has 13 amino acids. Trimming took 3 bases from V and 8 from J; bases not matched to a gene: 5. Per the germline V gene, CDR1 is SEHNR and CDR2 is FQNEAQ (reference sequence). In nucleotides, the CDR3 is TGTGCCAGCAGCTTCGGGACAGGAAGAGAAGCTTTCTTT. As protein: CASSFGTGREAFF.